The clone carrying this T cell receptor beta chain was seen repeatedly, ten times or more. With 0 bases removed from V and 5 bases from J, the gap between germline ends came to 11 bases. CDR1 and CDR2 (germline): MGHRA, YSYEKL. The CDR3 spans 15 residues. Amplified material comprised TCR beta CDR3 regions derived from RNA transcripts. HTBI-primed RT-PCR formed the first round, and a multiplex PCR formed the second. In TCRdb, the multiplex PCR reads were re-called with MiXCR into one record per CDR3 protein. The table includes roughly 480,000 distinct CDR3 sequences, approximately 15% detected once. Moderate-to-severe activity, with CAS ≥3, NOSPECS ≥4 and duration under 3 months, characterized the donors with ophthalmopathy. The diagnosis was founded upon clinical symptoms, serum thyroxine, TRAb, thyroid ultrasound and orbital computed tomography. The PBMCs originated from approximately 10 ml of fresh peripheral blood.

These data come from a study of Graves' ophthalmopathy and Graves' hyperthyroidism. Study in general: At initial diagnosis, peripheral blood was obtained, and this preceded any treatment.

Sequenced material: blood. The chain carries TRBV4-1 and TRBJ1-5; weak D call: TRBD1 (5 bases). This receptor was obtained from a woman in her twenties or thirties with Graves' ophthalmopathy. The CDR3 loop is CASSQDQGTYQPQHF. CDR3 sequence (DNA): TGCGCCAGCAGCCAAGATCAAGGGACTTATCAGCCCCAGCATTTT.